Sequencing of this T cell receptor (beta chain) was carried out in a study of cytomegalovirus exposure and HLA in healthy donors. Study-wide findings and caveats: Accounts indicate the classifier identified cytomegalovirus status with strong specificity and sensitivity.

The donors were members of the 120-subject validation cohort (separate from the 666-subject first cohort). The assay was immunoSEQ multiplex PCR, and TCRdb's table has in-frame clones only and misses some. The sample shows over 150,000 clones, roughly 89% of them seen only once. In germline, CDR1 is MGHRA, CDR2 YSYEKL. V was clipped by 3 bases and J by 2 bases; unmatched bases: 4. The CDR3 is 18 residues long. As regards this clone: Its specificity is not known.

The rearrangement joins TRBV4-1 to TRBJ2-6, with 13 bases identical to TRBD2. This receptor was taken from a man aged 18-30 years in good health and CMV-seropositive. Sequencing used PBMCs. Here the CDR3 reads CASSQRTSGSTGANVLTF. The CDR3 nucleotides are TGCGCCAGCAGCCAGCGGACTAGCGGGAGTACTGGGGCCAACGTCCTGACTTTC.